This entry describes one TCR beta chain. The antigen is unknown. The entry originates in a study of shared clonotypes between healthy human individuals. The donors were adults (healthy and HIV-negative) with no recent acute infections or vaccinations. Samples underwent the assay at deep level. Here immunoSEQ multiplex PCR was the method, and the copy in TCRdb shows in-frame clones only, minus some. Of some 2,500,000 clones listed, 93% were seen once; the top ten hold about 0.34%. This CDR3 spans 14 amino acids. Looked up from germline, CDR1 is SNHLY and CDR2 is FYNNEI. The V segment lost 4 bases and the J segment 4 bases; nucleotides outside the gene matches: 4. Overall study results and limits: Lower generation probabilities were found for non-shared clonotypes than for those shared by all four donors.

The chain couples TRBV2 to TRBJ1-5, with TRBD1 identical over 7 bases. The sequencing input was naive CD4+ T cells from PBMCs. Regarding subset: CD45RA+ positively selected. The receptor was isolated from a man aged 18 to 30 in good health. Some clones in this sample may be carry-over from other donors' samples. CDR3 nucleotides: TGTGCCAGCAGTGGGTCAGGGGGAAATCAGCCCCAGCATTTT. It encodes CASSGSGGNQPQHF.